The TCR beta chain under discussion was sequenced for a study of blood T cell repertoires in COVID-19. About the research overall: Spain, Italy and the United States supplied samples that represented acute and convalescent COVID-19. T cells, B-cell-depleted T cells, or PBMCs supplied cDNA or gDNA.

The CDR3 runs to 13 residues. Germline CDR1 reads LGHNT; CDR2 reads FRNRAP. Trimming shortened V by 7 bases and J by 6 bases, and 15 bases separated the two germline ends. The method was immunoSEQ multiplex PCR; TCRdb's version includes in-frame clones alone and lacks a portion of them. The data hold a few hundred thousand clones, with 91% observed a single time. Across about 22 US areas, participants ranged in age from about 18 to 90 years. No more than 2 weeks before study entry, exposed participants had met a case of COVID-19. Material for sequencing was PBMCs or T cells enriched from blood (not recorded which). The source is a woman in her thirties or forties who had been exposed to COVID-19. This chain joins TRBV12-5 and TRBJ1-2; tentatively, D is TRBD1 (6 bases). The CDR3, as DNA: TGTGCTAGTGCCCTCTTTGGGGGCGATGGCTACACCTTC. Translated, it gives CASALFGGDGYTF.